These 17 T cell receptor beta chains share one sample of origin, sequenced in a study of beta chain features in type 1 diabetes (dated by TCRdb to the late 2010s). The study at large found these results: In all four CD4+ subsets, TCRB CDR3 length was moderately but significantly shorter in type 1 diabetes patients.

Receptors were amplified or captured by the immunoSEQ multiplex PCR assay. All of the isolated RNA was reverse transcribed with the High Capacity cDNA Reverse Transcription Kit, so expressed TCRB transcripts were sequenced. TCRdb mirrors the immuneACCESS table, restricted to in-frame sequences. Some clones are absent from its copies; in checked studies, under half trace to an unresolved V gene, and the reason for the others is unknown. For this sample there are 400,000 or so clones; around 9.6% appear just once. The biggest ten clones account for approximately 0.6% of the sample. These TCRs are of unknown antigen specificity. Sequencing was performed on central memory CD4+ T cells from blood. These receptors originate from a man aged 30-40 years with type 1 diabetes.

The chain recombines TRBV5-1 with TRBJ2-3, with TRBD1 matching over 12 bases. The J segment lost 4 bases and the V segment lost 7 bases, leaving 1 base of the junction unmatched. Germline CDR1 reads SGHRS; CDR2 reads YFSETQ. This CDR3 has 13 amino acids. CDR3 residues: CASGTGGADTQYF. The CDR3 DNA follows: TGCGCCAGCGGGACAGGGGGCGCAGATACGCAGTATTTT.

This clone turned up a few times. The gene calls are TRBV28 and TRBJ1-2, with 8 positions matching TRBD1. CDR1 is MDHEN and CDR2 is SYDVKM in the germline V gene. V shed 6 bases, J shed 7 bases, and the junction held 7 bases outside the gene matches. This CDR3 has 13 residues. As DNA, the CDR3 is TGTGCCAGCAGACCGGACAGGGTATCTGGCTACACCTTC. Translated, it gives CASRPDRVSGYTF.

The chain links TRBV5-1 to TRBJ2-7, with TRBD1 matching 8 bases. The CDR3 is 13 residues long. V gave up 3 bases and J gave up 7 bases; unmatched junction bases: 6. Per germline, CDR1 SGHRS and CDR2 YFSETQ. The CDR3 reads CASSSDGQGEQYF. DNA of the CDR3: TGCGCCAGCAGCTCGGACGGACAGGGAGAGCAGTACTTC.

This clone was counted between two and nine times. V gene TRBV5-6 combines with J gene TRBJ2-1; D tentatively reads TRBD1 or TRBD2 (6 bases each). The length of the CDR3 is 16 residues. Germline CDR1 SGHDT, CDR2 YYEEEE. V shed 3 bases and J shed 6 bases, with 19 bases lying between them. CDR3 residues: CASSSGQRAFFNEQFF. The CDR3 nucleotides are TGTGCCAGCAGCTCCGGACAGCGGGCCTTCTTCAATGAGCAGTTCTTC. Drawing the rest from reference TRBV5-6 and TRBJ2-1, the complete variable domain is DAGVTQSPTHLIKTRGQQVTLRCSPKSGHDTVSWYQQALGQGPQFIFQYYEEEERQRGNFPDRFSGHQFPNYSSELNVNALLLGDSALYLCASSSGQRAFFNEQFFGPGTRLTVL.

The chain is built from TRBV5-1 and TRBJ1-2; TRBD1 matches 8 bases. This CDR3 spans 13 amino acids. The V gene's germline CDR1 is SGHRS and CDR2 YFSETQ. With 2 bases clipped from V and 8 bases from J, the junction kept 5 bases outside the gene matches. DNA for the CDR3: TGCGCCAGCAGCTTAAGGACAGGGAACGGCTACACCTTC. This sequence encodes CASSLRTGNGYTF.

This clone was observed at least ten times. The chain carries TRBV5-1 and TRBJ2-1; 7 bases agree with TRBD1. CDR1 SGHRS and CDR2 YFSETQ come from the germline V gene. The CDR3 sequence is 12 residues long. The J segment lost 10 bases and the V segment lost 4 bases, leaving 5 bases of the junction unmatched. CDR3 in amino acids: CASSPDREEQFF. The CDR3 nucleotides are TGCGCCAGCAGCCCAGACAGGGAGGAGCAGTTCTTC.

In this sample, this clone turned up a few times. The V gene is TRBV18, the J gene TRBJ2-1; the D gene is possibly TRBD2 (7 bases). Germline V gives CDR1 KGHSH, CDR2 LQKENI. CDR3 length: 13 amino acids. Trimming removed 3 bases at V and 12 bases at J, with 15 bases between. CDR3 nucleotide sequence: TGTGCCAGCTCACCGGGGGGGCCCTTGGGGCAGTTCTTC. As protein: CASSPGGPLGQFF.

The chain carries TRBV4-2 and TRBJ1-5; D is perhaps TRBD1 (6 bases). The CDR3 contains 15 residues. Germline lookup yields CDR1 LGHNA and CDR2 YNFKEQ. Deletions cut 1 base from V and 6 bases from J, with 13 bases between. CDR3 sequence (DNA): TGTGCCAGCAGCCAAGTTGAGGGGGAATCTCAGCCCCAGCATTTT. It encodes CASSQVEGESQPQHF.

This clone was seen only a few times. The chain recombines TRBV5-1 with TRBJ2-1, with D possibly called TRBD1 or TRBD2 (5 bases each). V was trimmed by 9 bases and J by 6 bases, leaving 19 bases between them. CDR3 length: 14 amino acids. CDR1 is SGHRS and CDR2 is YFSETQ in the germline V gene. The CDR3 nucleotides read TGCGCCACCAGAGAGCAGGGAGCAACCAATGAGCAGTTCTTC. This translates into CATREQGATNEQFF.

This clone occurred a few times. This chain connects TRBV6-4 to TRBJ2-2; D not resolved. The germline CDR1 and CDR2 sequences are MRHNA and SNTAGT. Trimming cost V 0 bases and J 5 bases, with 7 bases left between them. The CDR3 loop spans 14 amino acids. CDR3 sequence (DNA): TGTGCCAGCAGTGACTCTGGGTTTACCGGGGAGCTGTTTTTT. It encodes CASSDSGFTGELFF.

Concerning this clone: The sample has other DNA sequences that encode this CDR3 too. This chain joins TRBV18 and TRBJ2-7; D is possibly TRBD1 (6 bases). V lost 3 bases and J 4 bases, leaving 10 bases between the germline ends. This CDR3 spans 13 amino acids. From germline, CDR1 is KGHSH and CDR2 LQKENI. This CDR3 is CASSPQQGYEQYF. CDR3 nucleotide sequence: TGTGCCAGCTCACCCCAACAGGGTTACGAGCAGTACTTC.

This clone showed up just a few times. The chain recombines TRBV5-6 with TRBJ2-1; TRBD2 matches 10 bases. Germline values: CDR1 SGHDT, CDR2 YYEEEE. The CDR3 is made up of 15 amino acids. The ends lost 4 bases at V and 5 bases at J; junction bases unmatched: 6. In DNA form, the CDR3 reads TGTGCCAGCAGCGAGGGGACTAGCGAGGACAATGAGCAGTTCTTC. Encoded protein: CASSEGTSEDNEQFF.

Many counts were recorded for this clone. The chain links TRBV14 to TRBJ1-2; no clear D. CDR3 size: 15 residues. Germline V gene sequence: CDR1 SGHDN, CDR2 FVKESK. The V and J ends lost 0 bases and 4 bases respectively, with 12 bases between them. CDR3 protein: CASSQDRVTSYGYTF. The CDR3 coding sequence is TGTGCCAGCAGCCAAGACCGAGTGACCAGCTATGGCTACACCTTC.

This clone was counted between two and nine times. J is TRBJ2-1 and V is TRBV28; no firm D call. CDR1 and CDR2 (germline): MDHEN, SYDVKM. Deletions cut 3 bases from V and 7 bases from J, with 16 bases between. This CDR3 region has 15 residues. The DNA for the CDR3 is TGTGCCAGCAGTTTTGCTTCAACCCCGACGAATGAGCAGTTCTTC. Encoded protein: CASSFASTPTNEQFF.

The chain joins TRBV7-3 to TRBJ2-7; the D call may be TRBD1 or TRBD2 (5 bases each). This CDR3 is built from 13 residues. Germline assignment: CDR1 SGHTA and CDR2 FQGTGA. V lost 5 bases and J lost 5, with 13 bases in between. In nucleotides, the CDR3 is TGTGCCAGCAGCCGAGGGGTCGGGGACGAGCAGTACTTC. Its protein product is CASSRGVGDEQYF.

This clone came up a few times. The rearrangement links TRBV28 to TRBJ2-3; D is perhaps TRBD1 (5 bases). V was shortened by 3 bases and J by 3 bases, with 13 bases between the two germline ends. Germline assignment: CDR1 MDHEN and CDR2 SYDVKM. CDR3 size: 15 residues. In DNA form, the CDR3 reads TGTGCCAGCAGTTTTGCTAGGGGTATAACAGATACGCAGTATTTT. It translates to CASSFARGITDTQYF.

This clone showed up just a few times. The rearrangement links TRBV5-5 to TRBJ2-3, with TRBD2 matching over 14 bases. Losses at the gene ends were 0 bases for V and 5 bases for J; bases not matched to a gene: 5. The CDR3 extends over 17 amino acids. Per the germline V gene, CDR1 is SGHKS and CDR2 is YYEKEE (reference sequence). This CDR3 is CASSLGRLAGGLDTQYF. The CDR3 nucleotides read TGTGCCAGCAGCTTGGGACGACTAGCGGGAGGGTTAGATACGCAGTATTTT.